The T cell receptor beta chain described here comes from a study of cytomegalovirus exposure and HLA in healthy donors. Details on this clone: As yet, its antigen is unknown.

General observations from the study: Earlier analysis looked at TCR beta V segments, and most were productive about 90% or about 30% of the time.

The PCR employed 60 Vbeta primers together with 13 Jbeta primers. This table comes from immunoSEQ multiplex PCR, and its TCRdb copy is limited to in-frame clones, with some not included. The data hold fewer than 110,000 clones, with 55% to 85% observed a single time. This CDR3 is built from 14 residues. V was trimmed by 7 bases and J by 7 bases, leaving 19 bases between them. Germline V CDR1 and CDR2: LNHDA, SQIVND (reference sequence). The chain uses TRBV19 and TRBJ1-1, with D perhaps TRBD1 (5 bases). The clonotype was recovered from a man younger than 45 in good health and CMV-seronegative. The source material was PBMCs. The CDR3 sequence is CASTRVQLGGEAFF. Written as DNA, the CDR3 is TGTGCCAGTACTCGAGTCCAGCTGGGGGGTGAAGCTTTCTTT.